The entry that follows covers one T cell receptor beta chain sequence. The antigen is unknown. The CDR3 is 14 amino acids. Per germline, CDR1 SGDLS and CDR2 YYNGEE. V shed 4 bases and J shed 5 bases, with 16 bases lying between them. No infections or other immune events were documented during collection. The table came from immunoSEQ multiplex PCR; TCRdb's copy has only in-frame clones and leaves some out. Of approximately 120,000 clones in the sample, 88% were seen once. The data were taken from a study of identifying expanded T cells in peripheral blood. Study outcomes and limitations: Technical replicates showed roughly 1.2 changed clones; roughly two weeks roughly 16; four weeks 19.

The sequenced sample consisted of blood. The V call is TRBV9, the J call TRBJ2-7; D call uncertain. This TCR derives from a person aged 18-70 years in good health. The DNA for the CDR3 is TGTGCCAGCAGCCCCAAGATCGGGTTCCACGAGCAGTACTTC. It specifies CASSPKIGFHEQYF.